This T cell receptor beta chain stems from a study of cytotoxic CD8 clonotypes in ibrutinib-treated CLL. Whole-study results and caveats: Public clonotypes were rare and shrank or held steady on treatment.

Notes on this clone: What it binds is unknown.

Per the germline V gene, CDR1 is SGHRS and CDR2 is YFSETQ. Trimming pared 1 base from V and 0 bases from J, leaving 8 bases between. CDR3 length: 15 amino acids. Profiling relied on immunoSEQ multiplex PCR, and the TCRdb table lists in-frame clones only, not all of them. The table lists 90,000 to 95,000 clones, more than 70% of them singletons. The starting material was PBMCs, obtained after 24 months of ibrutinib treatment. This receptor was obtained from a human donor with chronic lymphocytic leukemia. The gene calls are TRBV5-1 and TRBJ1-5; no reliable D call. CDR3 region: CASSLWVDSNQPQHF. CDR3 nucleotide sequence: TGCGCCAGCAGCTTGTGGGTAGATAGCAATCAGCCCCAGCATTTT.